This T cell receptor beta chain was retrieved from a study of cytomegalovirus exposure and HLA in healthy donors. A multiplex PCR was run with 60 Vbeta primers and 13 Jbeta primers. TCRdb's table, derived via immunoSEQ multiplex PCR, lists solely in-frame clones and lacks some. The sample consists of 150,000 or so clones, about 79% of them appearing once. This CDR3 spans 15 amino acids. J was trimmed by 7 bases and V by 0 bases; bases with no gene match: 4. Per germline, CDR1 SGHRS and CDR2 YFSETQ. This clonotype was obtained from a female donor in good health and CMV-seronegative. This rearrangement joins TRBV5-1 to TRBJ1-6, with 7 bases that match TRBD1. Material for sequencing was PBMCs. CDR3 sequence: CASSLDGRGNSPLHF. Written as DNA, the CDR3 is TGCGCCAGCAGCTTGGATGGCAGGGGGAATTCACCCCTCCACTTT.